A single sample is the source of the 18 T cell receptor beta chains below, sequenced in a study of PD-1 blockade in mismatch repair-deficient tumors. Clones were sequenced by immunoSEQ multiplex PCR, and TCRdb holds only the in-frame ones, with some missing. The sample lists approximately 10,000 clones, 90% to 95% occurring once. These receptors' targets are unknown. Regarding time point: roughly 10-day in vitro stimulation with candidate neoantigen peptide 3. Sequencing was performed on cells cultured in vitro, taken from a patient treated with pembrolizumab. These receptors all stem from an adult with mismatch repair-deficient cancer.

V gene TRBV5-1 combines with J gene TRBJ2-7; 7 bases are a match to TRBD2. CDR3 size: 15 residues. V lost 3 bases to trimming and J lost 5 bases; unmatched junction nucleotides: 11. Per germline, CDR1 SGHRS and CDR2 YFSETQ. CDR3 protein: CASSSDDAGVNEQYF. In nucleotides, the CDR3 is TGCGCCAGCAGCTCGGATGACGCGGGAGTTAACGAGCAGTACTTC.

The rearrangement joins TRBV9 to TRBJ2-7, with D perhaps TRBD1 or TRBD2 (5 bases each). The CDR3 loop spans 15 amino acids. The germline CDR1 and CDR2 sequences are SGDLS and YYNGEE. Trimming stripped 4 bases from V and 5 bases from J, with 19 bases between. CDR3 in amino acids: CASSTGGQVFHEQYF. In nucleotides, the CDR3 is TGTGCCAGCAGCACCGGAGGACAAGTCTTTCACGAGCAGTACTTC.

The chain has TRBV5-4 and TRBJ1-2, with 7 bases aligning to TRBD1. In germline, CDR1 is SGHNT, CDR2 YYREEE (reference sequence). This CDR3 is built from 13 residues. With V trimmed by 5 bases and J by 7 bases, 8 bases remained unmatched. The CDR3 loop is CASSPRGLSGYTF. DNA for the CDR3: TGTGCCAGCAGTCCGAGGGGGCTTAGTGGCTACACCTTC.

This sequence joins TRBV7-6 and TRBJ2-5, with TRBD2 matching 14 bases. The junction had 1 base not matched to a gene; V was cut back by 5 bases and J by 5 bases. The germline V gene has CDR1 SGHVS and CDR2 FNYEAQ. This CDR3 has 14 amino acids. CDR3 residues: CASSRLAGGETQYF. DNA of the CDR3: TGTGCCAGCAGCCGACTAGCGGGAGGGGAGACCCAGTACTTC. Full variable domain (rest looked up from reference TRBV7-6 and TRBJ2-5): GAGVSQSPRYKVTKRGQDVALRCDPISGHVSLYWYRQALGQGPEFLTYFNYEAQQDKSGLPNDRFSAERPEGSISTLTIQRTEQRDSAMYRCASSRLAGGETQYFGPGTRLLVL.

The V gene is TRBV19, the J gene TRBJ2-7; 7 bases match TRBD2. CDR1 is LNHDA, CDR2 SQIVND, per germline (reference sequence). The V gene end was trimmed by 2 bases and the J gene end by 5 bases; junction bases not matched to a gene: 3. The CDR3 sequence is 13 residues long. The CDR3 protein is CASSISGINEQYF. The CDR3, as DNA: TGTGCCAGTAGTATAAGCGGGATCAACGAGCAGTACTTC.

This chain links TRBV7-9 with TRBJ2-7; 7 bases are a match to TRBD2. CDR3 length: 14 residues. V lost 8 bases, J lost 3 bases, and 10 bases stayed unmatched. CDR1 is SEHNR and CDR2 is FQNEAQ in the germline V gene (reference sequence). In DNA form, the CDR3 reads TGTGCCAGCCCCCCGGGGGGAGAAAACTACGAGCAGTACTTC. Amino acid sequence: CASPPGGENYEQYF.

This clone was seen only once. The chain joins TRBV5-1 to TRBJ2-6; 8 bases align to TRBD1. V shed 2 bases and J 4 bases; nucleotides not matched to a gene: 8. Germline V gene sequence: CDR1 SGHRS, CDR2 YFSETQ. The CDR3 is made up of 17 amino acids. The CDR3 DNA is TGCGCCAGCAGCTTATTTGCCAGGGGGCAAGGGGCCAACGTCCTGACTTTC. It codes for CASSLFARGQGANVLTF.

The V call is TRBV25-1, the J call TRBJ1-1; D possibly corresponds to TRBD1 (5 bases). Per germline, CDR1 MGHDK and CDR2 SYGVNS. Between the trimmed V and J ends, which lost 6 bases and 3 bases, there was a span of 14 bases. The CDR3 length is 14 residues. The CDR3 reads CASSAGGVYTEAFF. DNA for the CDR3: TGTGCCAGCAGCGCCGGGGGTGTTTACACTGAAGCTTTCTTT.

CDR3 region: CASSLDASGGLEQYF. For the CDR3, the DNA is TGCGCCAGCAGCTTGGATGCTAGCGGGGGACTCGAGCAGTACTTC. The chain couples TRBV5-1 to TRBJ2-7; 10 positions agree with TRBD2. V was clipped by 0 bases and J by 6 bases; unmatched bases: 6. CDR1 is SGHRS and CDR2 is YFSETQ in the germline V gene. The CDR3 is 15 residues long.

J is TRBJ1-2 and V is TRBV28, with TRBD1 as a possible D gene (6 bases). The V end was cut by 2 bases, the J end by 0 bases, with 16 bases between. Looked up from germline, CDR1 is MDHEN and CDR2 is SYDVKM. The CDR3 extends over 17 amino acids. The CDR3 loop is CASSLGLGGGSNYGYTF. The CDR3 DNA sequence: TGTGCCAGCAGTTTAGGGTTGGGAGGGGGGTCTAACTATGGCTACACCTTC.

The V call is TRBV14, the J call TRBJ2-7; D is possibly TRBD2 (6 bases). Per germline, CDR1 SGHDN and CDR2 FVKESK. Deletions cut 8 bases from V and 4 bases from J, with 12 bases between. This CDR3 spans 12 amino acids. CDR3 nucleotides: TGTGCCAGCGGGACTTGGGGATACGAGCAGTACTTC. Its protein is CASGTWGYEQYF.

The chain uses TRBV2 and TRBJ1-2; a possible D gene is TRBD1 (5 bases). CDR3 length: 12 amino acids. The V end lost 10 bases, the J end lost 4 bases, and 13 bases lay between the germline ends. Germline CDR1 SNHLY, CDR2 FYNNEI. CDR3 sequence reads: CATWGSAYGYTF. The CDR3 coding sequence is TGTGCCACTTGGGGGTCTGCCTATGGCTACACCTTC.

The V gene is TRBV11-2, the J gene TRBJ1-2; tentatively, D is TRBD1 (5 bases). CDR3 length: 17 residues. V was shortened by 5 bases and J by 3 bases, with 22 bases between the two germline ends. Per germline, CDR1 SGHAT and CDR2 FQNNGV. The CDR3 bases are TGTGCCAGCAGCAACTATCCCGAGGGAGGGGAGGACTATGGCTACACCTTC. Translating it yields CASSNYPEGGEDYGYTF.

The V and J genes are TRBV18 and TRBJ1-2, with D unresolved. Trimming took 6 bases from V and 7 from J, leaving 12 bases between them. Germline CDR1 and CDR2: KGHSH and LQKENI. This CDR3 has 12 residues. CDR3 sequence (DNA): TGTGCCAGCTCCCCGGATACACTTGGCTACACCTTC. Amino acids: CASSPDTLGYTF.

V gene TRBV5-6 combines with J gene TRBJ1-2, with unresolved D. Trimming removed 4 bases at V and 4 bases at J, with 14 bases between. There are 14 residues in the CDR3. Germline assignment: CDR1 SGHDT and CDR2 YYEEEE. CDR3 region: CASSLSTESYGYTF. The CDR3 region has the DNA TGTGCCAGCAGCCTCTCAACAGAAAGCTATGGCTACACCTTC.

This rearrangement joins TRBV30 to TRBJ1-5; TRBD1 might be the D (6 bases). Trimming left V 2 bases short and J 1 base short, with 9 bases between. The CDR3 has 14 amino acids. Germline values: CDR1 GTSNPN, CDR2 SVGIG (reference sequence). The CDR3 coding sequence is TGTGCCTGGAGTCGGGGGGCGAGCAATCAGCCCCAGCATTTT. This sequence encodes CAWSRGASNQPQHF. Full variable domain (remainder filled in from reference TRBV30 and TRBJ1-5): SQTIHQWPATLVQPVGSPLSLECTVEGTSNPNLYWYRQAAGRGLQLLFYSVGIGQISSEVPQNLSASRPQDRQFILSSKKLLLSDSGFYLCAWSRGASNQPQHFGDGTRLSIL.

This clone was observed once. This chain uses TRBV28 with TRBJ2-1, with TRBD2 matching over 16 bases. Germline loops: CDR1 MDHEN, CDR2 SYDVKM. The CDR3 extends over 14 amino acids. The V and J ends lost 6 bases and 13 bases, in that order; junction bases with no gene match: 6. The CDR3 bases are TGTGCCAGCAGCCCGGGGACTAGCGGGAGGGTACAGTTCTTC. Protein: CASSPGTSGRVQFF.

The chain has TRBV25-1 and TRBJ1-6; 7 bases align to TRBD1. Germline loops: CDR1 MGHDK, CDR2 SYGVNS. The CDR3 spans 14 residues. V dropped 7 bases and J dropped 7; count of bases not matched to a gene: 7. CDR3 in amino acids: CASNYGTANSPLHF. CDR3 nucleotides: TGTGCCAGCAACTACGGGACAGCGAATTCACCCCTCCACTTT.